These 6 T cell receptor beta chains were all obtained from the same sample, sequenced in a study of a mutant IDH1 vaccine in newly diagnosed glioma (dated by TCRdb to about 2021). Libraries were made using the immunoSEQ multiplex PCR assay. TCRdb stores this immuneACCESS table with in-frame sequences only. Part of the clones is absent; in the studies checked, under half of the shortfall reflects unresolved V genes, and no reason is known for the rest. The sample table contains about 94,000 clones; only one count was recorded for roughly 91% of them. In total, the top ten clones hold 0.77% of the sample. The sample's time point label is to be understood as: week 47, end of study. Every vaccine dose consisted of 300 ug of a 20-mer mutant IDH1 peptide in Montanide, administered subcutaneously together with topical imiquimod. These receptors are not linked to any known antigen. Sequencing was performed on PBMCs, taken from a glioma patient whose treatment included an IDH1 peptide vaccine. These receptors came from a woman aged 45 to 65 with glioma.

The rearrangement links TRBV5-6 to TRBJ2-5, with D unresolved. Germline loops: CDR1 SGHDT, CDR2 YYEEEE. V shed 0 bases and J shed 4 bases, with 7 bases lying between them. CDR3 length equals 13 residues. The chain's CDR3 is CASSLGGPETQYF. The CDR3 nucleotides read TGTGCCAGCAGCTTGGGCGGACCAGAGACCCAGTACTTC.

V usage is TRBV25-1 and J usage is TRBJ1-2; TRBD1 aligns across 7 bases. V gave up 7 bases and J gave up 4 bases; unmatched junction bases: 9. This CDR3 has 14 amino acids. CDR1 is MGHDK, CDR2 SYGVNS, per germline. CDR3 in amino acids: CASTPGAGGYGYTF. The DNA for the CDR3 is TGTGCCAGCACCCCCGGCGCAGGGGGCTATGGCTACACCTTC.

CDR3 DNA sequence: TGTGCCAGCTCGCCTCAGGGCCCGAACACCGGGGAGCTGTTTTTT. Translated: CASSPQGPNTGELFF. The rearrangement uses TRBV18 and TRBJ2-2; D might be TRBD1 (5 bases). CDR1 and CDR2 from the germline V gene are KGHSH and LQKENI. V was clipped by 6 bases and J by 0 bases, with 11 bases between them. This CDR3 contains 15 residues.

The rearrangement joins TRBV7-6 to TRBJ1-1, with 7 positions matching TRBD1. J was trimmed by 4 bases and V by 4 bases; bases with no gene match: 6. The CDR3 totals 14 residues. Germline V CDR1 and CDR2: SGHVS, FNYEAQ. CDR3 nucleotide sequence: TGTGCCAGCAGCTCCTCCGACAGGGCCACTGAAGCTTTCTTT. Translation gives CASSSSDRATEAFF.

The genes are TRBV6-6 and TRBJ2-1; TRBD2 matches 9 bases. This CDR3 is built from 14 residues. Germline V CDR1 and CDR2: MNHNY, SVGAGI (reference sequence). The trim removed 7 bases at V and 4 bases at J, leaving 5 bases unmatched. Written as DNA, the CDR3 is TGTGCCAGCACTCGGACTAGCGATTACAATGAGCAGTTCTTC. Its protein product is CASTRTSDYNEQFF.

The chain employs TRBV2 and TRBJ2-3; D perhaps matches TRBD1 (5 bases). Germline-derived CDR1 and CDR2 are SNHLY and FYNNEI. The length of the CDR3 is 13 residues. Between the trimmed V and J ends, which lost 5 bases and 0 bases, there was a span of 6 bases. The CDR3 sequence: CASSSGSTDTQYF. In nucleotides, the CDR3 is TGTGCCAGCAGTTCAGGGAGCACAGATACGCAGTATTTT.